One and the same sample provided the 20 T cell receptor beta chains below, sequenced in a study of CD8+ T cells in alopecia areata. Following extraction, RNA underwent reverse transcription to cDNA, which served as the sequencing template. Clones were read by immunoSEQ multiplex PCR, and TCRdb kept only the in-frame ones, dropping some. Among fewer than 200,000 clones listed, approximately 65% were seen once. Source: CD8+ T cells sorted from blood, taken at week 0. The origin of the receptors is a human donor with alopecia areata.

The chain couples TRBV4-1 to TRBJ1-2, with 10 bases that match TRBD1. With 1 base clipped from V and 7 bases from J, the junction kept 3 bases outside the gene matches. The germline V gene encodes CDR1 MGHRA and CDR2 YSYEKL. The CDR3 length is 14 residues. The CDR3 DNA sequence: TGCGCCAGCAGCCAAGCGACAGGGGGCGGTGGCTACACCTTC. Translating gives CASSQATGGGGYTF.

The V call is TRBV7-9, the J call TRBJ2-7; the match to TRBD1 covers 7 bases. The CDR3 runs 14 residues. Germline V gene data show CDR1 as SEHNR and CDR2 as FQNEAQ (reference sequence). Losses at the gene ends were 5 bases for V and 2 bases for J; bases not matched to a gene: 6. CDR3 sequence: CASSREGAAYEQYF. The CDR3 coding sequence is TGTGCCAGCAGCCGTGAGGGGGCCGCCTACGAGCAGTACTTC.

V usage is TRBV6-6 and J usage is TRBJ2-5, with a possible D match to TRBD2 (5 bases). There are 15 residues in the CDR3. V dropped 8 bases and J dropped 9 bases, with 25 bases sitting between them. Looked up from germline, CDR1 is MNHNY and CDR2 is SVGAGI (reference sequence). This CDR3 reads CASGIRGPDGKAQYF. The CDR3 DNA follows: TGTGCCAGCGGTATCCGCGGGCCGGACGGGAAGGCCCAGTACTTC.

The chain joins TRBV30 to TRBJ1-2, with 10 nucleotides matching TRBD1. Trimming removed 0 bases from V and 2 bases from J; junction bases left unmatched: 12. Germline-derived CDR1 and CDR2 are GTSNPN and SVGIG (reference sequence). The CDR3 is made up of 18 amino acids. The CDR3 loop reads CAWSVFINPGQGNYGYTF. The DNA of the CDR3 is TGTGCCTGGAGTGTATTCATAAACCCGGGACAGGGGAACTATGGCTACACCTTC.

The chain joins TRBV29-1 to TRBJ2-3; 8 bases line up with TRBD1. Unmatched junction bases numbered 7, after V lost 3 bases and J lost 2 bases. This CDR3 has 15 amino acids. CDR1 and CDR2 (germline): SQVTM, ANQGSEA. CDR3 DNA: TGCAGCGTTGAGGTTACAGGGGGGTACACAGATACGCAGTATTTT. This gives the protein CSVEVTGGYTDTQYF.

The V and J genes are TRBV9 and TRBJ1-2; possibly TRBD1 for D (5 bases). Trimming took 4 bases from V and 1 from J, leaving 11 bases between them. The CDR3 loop spans 14 amino acids. Germline lookup yields CDR1 SGDLS and CDR2 YYNGEE. Written as DNA, the CDR3 is TGTGCCAGCAGCCTGACAGAGAATAACTATGGCTACACCTTC. This gives the protein CASSLTENNYGYTF.

The chain links TRBV27 to TRBJ2-7, with 8 positions matching TRBD1. The germline V gene encodes CDR1 MNHEY and CDR2 SMNVEV (reference sequence). The CDR3 has 13 amino acids. V trimming: 5 bases; J trimming: 1 base; junction bases outside the gene matches: 1. CDR3 protein: CASSTGGSYEQYF. The CDR3 bases are TGTGCCAGCAGTACAGGGGGGTCCTACGAGCAGTACTTC.

This clone turned up a few times. V is TRBV18 and J is TRBJ1-2; tentatively, D is TRBD1 (6 bases). V was cut by 2 bases and J by 8 bases, with 12 bases left in between. Germline-derived CDR1 and CDR2 are KGHSH and LQKENI. The CDR3 extends over 13 amino acids. CDR3 protein: CASSPWGAHGYTF. As DNA, the CDR3 is TGTGCCAGCTCACCATGGGGGGCACACGGCTACACCTTC.

The sample holds a few counts of this clone. One end of the junction does not line up with germline, which may come from a read error. The rearrangement links TRBV29-1 to TRBJ2-7; 9 bases are a match to TRBD1. CDR3 length: 14 residues. Per germline, CDR1 SQVTM and CDR2 ANQGSEA. The CDR3: CSVEGTGKAYEQYF. CDR3 DNA: TGCAGCGTCGAAGGGACAGGGAAGGCCTACGAGCAGTACTTC.

This chain links TRBV7-8 with TRBJ2-3; 9 bases align to TRBD1. The CDR3 runs 15 residues. The junction had 3 bases not matched to a gene; V was cut back by 1 base and J by 4 bases. In germline, CDR1 is SGHVS, CDR2 FQNEAQ. CDR3 sequence: CASSLGTGASDTQYF. In DNA, the CDR3 is TGTGCCAGCAGCTTAGGGACAGGGGCGTCAGATACGCAGTATTTT.

The chain recombines TRBV29-1 with TRBJ2-2, with 12 positions matching TRBD2. Germline V gives CDR1 SQVTM, CDR2 ANQGSEA. CDR3 length: 17 amino acids. J gave up 7 bases and V 4 bases, and 13 bases lay outside the gene matches. In DNA, the CDR3 is TGCAGCGTTGTTGCCCCCGCTAGCGGGGGGGCCGTCGGGGAGCTGTTTTTT. Translating gives CSVVAPASGGAVGELFF.

The V call is TRBV9, the J call TRBJ2-2, with D uncertain. Germline V gives CDR1 SGDLS, CDR2 YYNGEE. V lost 1 base and J lost 6, with 4 bases in between. The CDR3 extends over 12 amino acids. Written as DNA, the CDR3 is TGTGCCAGCAGCGTAACGGCCGGGGAGCTGTTTTTT. Protein product: CASSVTAGELFF. The whole variable domain, filled in from reference TRBV9 and TRBJ2-2, reads DSGVTQTPKHLITATGQRVTLRCSPRSGDLSVYWYQQSLDQGLQFLIQYYNGEERAKGNILERFSAQQFPDLHSELNLSSLELGDSALYFCASSVTAGELFFGEGSRLTVL.

This clone was detected a few times. The chain couples TRBV11-1 to TRBJ2-1; tentatively, D is TRBD2 (5 bases). The CDR3 is made up of 15 amino acids. Germline assignment: CDR1 SGHAT and CDR2 FQDESV (reference sequence). Between the trimmed V and J ends, which lost 6 bases and 7 bases, there was a span of 19 bases. The CDR3 reads CASRDGPGGLNEQFF. CDR3 nucleotides: TGTGCCAGCAGAGACGGCCCCGGTGGACTTAATGAGCAGTTCTTC.

This rearrangement joins TRBV11-2 to TRBJ1-2; D gene unclear. The length of the CDR3 is 14 residues. Germline assignment: CDR1 SGHAT and CDR2 FQNNGV. The V gene lost 1 base and the J gene lost 5 bases, with 11 bases spanning the gap. The CDR3 DNA reads as TGTGCCAGCAGCTTAGGATTCCGGATGTATGGCTACACCTTC. Amino acid sequence: CASSLGFRMYGYTF.

The J gene is TRBJ1-2, the V gene TRBV6-1; TRBD1 matches 7 bases. V shed 8 bases and J 4 bases; nucleotides not matched to a gene: 1. CDR1 is MNHNS and CDR2 is SASEGT in the germline V gene. CDR3 length: 11 residues. The CDR3 is CASRDSYGYTF. The CDR3 coding sequence is TGTGCCAGCCGGGACAGCTATGGCTACACCTTC.

This chain links TRBV7-3 with TRBJ2-1; perhaps TRBD1 as D (6 bases). This CDR3 is built from 13 residues. Germline V lookup: CDR1 SGHTA, CDR2 FQGTGA. The germline V and J ends were trimmed by 7 bases and 9 bases, with 16 bases remaining between them. CDR3 amino acids: CASTLLGAGEQFF. Here the CDR3 DNA reads TGTGCCAGCACCCTGCTGGGGGCAGGTGAGCAGTTCTTC.

There are a few counts of this clone. The J gene is TRBJ2-6, the V gene TRBV5-1; a possible D gene is TRBD1 (5 bases). The CDR3 length is 16 residues. V lost 2 bases and J lost 1, with 10 bases in between. Looked up from germline, CDR1 is SGHRS and CDR2 is YFSETQ. In DNA form, the CDR3 reads TGCGCCAGCAGCTTAAATCAGGGATCTGGGGCCAACGTCCTGACTTTC. Its translation: CASSLNQGSGANVLTF.

This clone was detected a few times. This chain links TRBV12-5 with TRBJ1-6; 7 bases agree with TRBD1. Trimming at V came to 0 bases and at J to 13 bases, leaving 3 bases not matched to a gene. Germline loops: CDR1 LGHNT, CDR2 FRNRAP. This CDR3 is 13 amino acids long. The chain's CDR3 is CASGLVTGKPLHF. In nucleotides, the CDR3 is TGTGCTAGTGGTTTGGTGACAGGGAAGCCCCTCCACTTT.

The chain links TRBV30 to TRBJ1-2; maybe TRBD1 (5 bases). The ends were cut back, 3 bases at V and 4 bases at J, with 27 bases in the middle. The CDR3 covers 18 residues. Germline CDR1 GTSNPN, CDR2 SVGIG (reference sequence). In DNA form, the CDR3 reads TGTGCCTGGAGCGATCAGGCTCGCCACTTGACAGCGTCCTATGGCTACACCTTC. Protein sequence: CAWSDQARHLTASYGYTF.

V and J are TRBV6-5 and TRBJ2-2; D not resolved. CDR3 length equals 11 residues. Looked up from germline, CDR1 is MNHEY and CDR2 is SVGAGI. Trimming removed 6 bases from V and 3 bases from J, with 2 bases in between. For the CDR3, the DNA is TGTGCCAGCAGGGACACCGGGGAGCTGTTTTTT. This codes for CASRDTGELFF.